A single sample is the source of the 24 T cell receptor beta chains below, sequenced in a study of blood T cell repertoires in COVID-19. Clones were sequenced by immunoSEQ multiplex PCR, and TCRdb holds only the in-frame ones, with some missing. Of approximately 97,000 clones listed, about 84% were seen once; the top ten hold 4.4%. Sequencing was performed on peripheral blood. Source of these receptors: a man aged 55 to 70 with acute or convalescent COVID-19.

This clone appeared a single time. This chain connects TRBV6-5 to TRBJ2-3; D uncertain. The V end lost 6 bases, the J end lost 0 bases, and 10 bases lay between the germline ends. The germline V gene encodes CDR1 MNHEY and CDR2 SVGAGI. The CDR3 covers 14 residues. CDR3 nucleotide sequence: TGTGCCAGCAGGAAACTCGGGAGCACAGATACGCAGTATTTT. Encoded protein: CASRKLGSTDTQYF.

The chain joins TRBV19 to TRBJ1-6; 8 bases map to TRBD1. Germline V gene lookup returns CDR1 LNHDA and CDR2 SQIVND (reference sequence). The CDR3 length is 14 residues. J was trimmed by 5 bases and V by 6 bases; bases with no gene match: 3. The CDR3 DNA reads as TGTGCCAGTAGAGGGACAGGAGATAATTCACCCCTCCACTTT. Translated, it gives CASRGTGDNSPLHF. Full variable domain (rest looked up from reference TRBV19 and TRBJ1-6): DGGITQSPKYLFRKEGQNVTLSCEQNLNHDAMYWYRQDPGQGLRLIYYSQIVNDFQKGDIAEGYSVSREKKESFPLTVTSAQKNPTAFYLCASRGTGDNSPLHFGNGTRLTVT.

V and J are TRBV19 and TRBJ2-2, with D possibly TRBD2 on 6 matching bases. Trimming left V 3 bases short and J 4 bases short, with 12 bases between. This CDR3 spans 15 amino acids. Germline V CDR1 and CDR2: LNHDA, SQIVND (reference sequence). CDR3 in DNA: TGTGCCAGTAGTATTGGCAGGGAGGCCACCGGGGAGCTGTTTTTT. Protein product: CASSIGREATGELFF.

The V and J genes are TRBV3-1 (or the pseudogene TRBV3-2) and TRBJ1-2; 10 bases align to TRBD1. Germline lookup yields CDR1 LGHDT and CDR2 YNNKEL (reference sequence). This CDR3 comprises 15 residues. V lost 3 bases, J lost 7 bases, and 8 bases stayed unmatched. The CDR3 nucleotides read TGTGCCAGCAGCCATACGGGACAGGGGCTGGGTGGCTACACCTTC. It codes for CASSHTGQGLGGYTF.

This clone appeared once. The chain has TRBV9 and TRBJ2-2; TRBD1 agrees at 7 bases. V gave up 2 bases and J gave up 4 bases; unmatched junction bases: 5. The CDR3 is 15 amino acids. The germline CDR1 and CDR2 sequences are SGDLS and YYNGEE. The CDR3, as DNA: TGTGCCAGCAGCGTTAAAACAGGGGCCACCGGGGAGCTGTTTTTT. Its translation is CASSVKTGATGELFF.

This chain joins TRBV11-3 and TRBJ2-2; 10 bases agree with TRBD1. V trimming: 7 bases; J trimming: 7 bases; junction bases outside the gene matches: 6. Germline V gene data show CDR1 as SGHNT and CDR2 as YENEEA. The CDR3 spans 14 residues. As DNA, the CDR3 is TGTGCCAGCAAACGGCGGACAGGGGGCGGGGAGCTGTTTTTT. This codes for CASKRRTGGGELFF.

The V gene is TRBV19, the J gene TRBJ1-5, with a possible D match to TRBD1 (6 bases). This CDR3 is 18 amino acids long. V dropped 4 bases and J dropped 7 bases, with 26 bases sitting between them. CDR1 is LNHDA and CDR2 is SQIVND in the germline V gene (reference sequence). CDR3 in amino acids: CASSTGEQGFWSGQPQHF. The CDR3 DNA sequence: TGTGCCAGTAGTACAGGAGAACAGGGCTTCTGGTCAGGGCAGCCCCAGCATTTT.

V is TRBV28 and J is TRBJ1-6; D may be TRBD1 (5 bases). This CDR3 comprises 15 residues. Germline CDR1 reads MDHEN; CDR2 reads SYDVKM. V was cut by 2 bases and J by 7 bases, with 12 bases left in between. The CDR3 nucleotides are TGTGCCAGCAGTTTAAATCTGGGGCGCAATTCACCCCTCCACTTT. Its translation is CASSLNLGRNSPLHF.

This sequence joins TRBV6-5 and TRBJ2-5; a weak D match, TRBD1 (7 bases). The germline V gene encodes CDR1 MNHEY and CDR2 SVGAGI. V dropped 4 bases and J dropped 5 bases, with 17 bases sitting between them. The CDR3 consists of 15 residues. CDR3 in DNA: TGTGCCAGCAGTTCCGAGGGGGCGGGGAGGGAGACCCAGTACTTC. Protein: CASSSEGAGRETQYF.

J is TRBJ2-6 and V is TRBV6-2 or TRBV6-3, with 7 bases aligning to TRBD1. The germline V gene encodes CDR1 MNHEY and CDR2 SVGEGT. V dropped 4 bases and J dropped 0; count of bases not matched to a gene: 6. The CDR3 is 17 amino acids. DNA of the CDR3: TGTGCCAGCAGTTCTGGGGGACAGAGCTCTGGGGCCAACGTCCTGACTTTC. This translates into CASSSGGQSSGANVLTF.

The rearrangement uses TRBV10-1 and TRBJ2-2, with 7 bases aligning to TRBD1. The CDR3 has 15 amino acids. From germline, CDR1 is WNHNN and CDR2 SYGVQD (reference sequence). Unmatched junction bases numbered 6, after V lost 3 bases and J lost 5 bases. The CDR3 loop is CASSDQTGWTGELFF. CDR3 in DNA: TGCGCCAGCAGTGACCAGACAGGGTGGACCGGGGAGCTGTTTTTT.

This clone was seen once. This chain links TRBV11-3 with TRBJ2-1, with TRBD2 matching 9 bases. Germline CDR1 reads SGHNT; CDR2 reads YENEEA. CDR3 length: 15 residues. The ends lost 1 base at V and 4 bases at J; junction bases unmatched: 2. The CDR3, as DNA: TGTGCCAGCAGCTTAGGACTAGCGGAATACAATGAGCAGTTCTTC. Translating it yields CASSLGLAEYNEQFF.

DNA for the CDR3: TGTGCCAGCAGCCCACTAGCGGGAGGCGGTGAGCAGTTCTTC. This translates into CASSPLAGGGEQFF. This rearrangement joins TRBV28 to TRBJ2-1; 12 nucleotides align to TRBD2. This CDR3 region has 14 residues. V lost 6 bases to trimming and J lost 9 bases; unmatched junction nucleotides: 6. Germline V CDR1 and CDR2: MDHEN, SYDVKM.

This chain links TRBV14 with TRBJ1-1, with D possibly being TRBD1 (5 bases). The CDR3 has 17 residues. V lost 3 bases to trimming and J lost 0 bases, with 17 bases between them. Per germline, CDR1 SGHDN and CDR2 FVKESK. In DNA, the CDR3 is TGTGCCAGCAGCCAGTACCAGGGATCGGCCATGAACACTGAAGCTTTCTTT. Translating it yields CASSQYQGSAMNTEAFF. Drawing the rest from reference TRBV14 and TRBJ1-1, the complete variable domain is EAGVTQFPSHSVIEKGQTVTLRCDPISGHDNLYWYRRVMGKEIKFLLHFVKESKQDESGMPNNRFLAERTGGTYSTLKVQPAELEDSGVYFCASSQYQGSAMNTEAFFGQGTRLTVV.

The DNA for the CDR3 is TGTGCCAGCAGCTTAATGGGGGGAGAAGATACGCAGTATTTT. Translated: CASSLMGGEDTQYF. V gene TRBV7-3 combines with J gene TRBJ2-3; TRBD2 is a possible D gene (6 bases). The V gene's germline CDR1 is SGHTA and CDR2 FQGTGA. Trimming shortened V by 1 base and J by 5 bases, and 10 bases separated the two germline ends. The CDR3 totals 14 residues.

The CDR3 DNA is TGTGCCAGCAGCCAGCGGGGGGGCGGTGACGAGCAGTACTTC. It specifies CASSQRGGGDEQYF. The chain recombines TRBV3-1 (or the pseudogene TRBV3-2) with TRBJ2-7; 9 bases fit TRBD2. The CDR3 length is 14 residues. Trimming cost V 3 bases and J 5 bases; bases outside gene matches: 5. Germline values: CDR1 LGHDT, CDR2 YNNKEL (reference sequence).

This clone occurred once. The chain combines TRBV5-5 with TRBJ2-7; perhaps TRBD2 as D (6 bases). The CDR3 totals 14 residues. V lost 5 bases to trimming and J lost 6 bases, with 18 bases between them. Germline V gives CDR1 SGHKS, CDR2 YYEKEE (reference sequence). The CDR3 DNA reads TGTGCCAGCAGGGCGGGGCTAGTTGGTTCCGAGCAGTACTTC. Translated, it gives CASRAGLVGSEQYF.

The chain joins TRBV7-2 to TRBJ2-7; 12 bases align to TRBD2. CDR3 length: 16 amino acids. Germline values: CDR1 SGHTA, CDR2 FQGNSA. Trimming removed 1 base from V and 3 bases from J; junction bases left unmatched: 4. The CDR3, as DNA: TGTGCCAGCAGCTTAGGACTAGCGGGAGAGAACTACGAGCAGTACTTC. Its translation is CASSLGLAGENYEQYF.

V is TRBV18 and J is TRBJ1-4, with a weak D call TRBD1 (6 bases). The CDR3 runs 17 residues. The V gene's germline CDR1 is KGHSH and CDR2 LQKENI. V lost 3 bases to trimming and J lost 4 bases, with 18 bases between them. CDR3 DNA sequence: TGTGCCAGCTCACCTCGGCCCAAGGACAGAAATAATGAAAAACTGTTTTTT. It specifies CASSPRPKDRNNEKLFF.

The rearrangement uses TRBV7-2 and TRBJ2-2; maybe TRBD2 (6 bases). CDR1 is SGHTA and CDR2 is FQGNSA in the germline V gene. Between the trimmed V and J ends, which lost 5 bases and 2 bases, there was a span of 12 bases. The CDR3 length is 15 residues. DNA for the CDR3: TGTGCCAGCAGCAACCCGGGACTCAACACCGGGGAGCTGTTTTTT. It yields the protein CASSNPGLNTGELFF. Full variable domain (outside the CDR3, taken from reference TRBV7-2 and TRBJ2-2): GAGVSQSPSNKVTEKGKDVELRCDPISGHTALYWYRQSLGQGLEFLIYFQGNSAPDKSGLPSDRFSAERTGGSVSTLTIQRTQQEDSAVYLCASSNPGLNTGELFFGEGSRLTVL.

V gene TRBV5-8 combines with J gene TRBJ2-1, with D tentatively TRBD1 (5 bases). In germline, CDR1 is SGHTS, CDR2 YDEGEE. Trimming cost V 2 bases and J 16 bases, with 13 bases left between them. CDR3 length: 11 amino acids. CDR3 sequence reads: CASSLGQLQFF. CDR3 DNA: TGTGCCAGCAGCTTAGGACAATTGCAATTCTTC.

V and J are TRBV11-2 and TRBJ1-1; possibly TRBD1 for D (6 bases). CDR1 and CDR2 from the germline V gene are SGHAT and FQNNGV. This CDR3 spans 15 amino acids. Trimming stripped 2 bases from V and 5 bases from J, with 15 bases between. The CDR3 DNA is TGTGCCAGCAGCTTAAGGCCTGGGGGCCCTACTGAAGCTTTCTTT. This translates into CASSLRPGGPTEAFF.

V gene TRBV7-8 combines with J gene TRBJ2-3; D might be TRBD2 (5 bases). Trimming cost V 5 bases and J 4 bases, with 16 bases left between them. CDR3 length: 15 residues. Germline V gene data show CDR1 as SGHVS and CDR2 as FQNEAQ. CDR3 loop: CASSRFFASPDTQYF. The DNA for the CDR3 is TGTGCCAGCAGCCGATTTTTTGCTAGCCCAGATACGCAGTATTTT.

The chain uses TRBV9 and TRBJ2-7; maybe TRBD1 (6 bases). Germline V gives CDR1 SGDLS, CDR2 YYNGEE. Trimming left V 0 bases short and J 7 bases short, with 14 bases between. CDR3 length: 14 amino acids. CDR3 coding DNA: TGTGCCAGCAGCGTAGCTATGGGGGCGCTTGAGCAGTACTTC. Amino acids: CASSVAMGALEQYF.